These 10 T cell receptor beta chains were sequenced from one sample in a study of tumor-infiltrating lymphocytes in oesophageal squamous cell carcinoma. Each CDR3 protein is one row after TCRdb ran MiXCR on the PCR reads. The sample lists roughly 6,300 distinct CDR3 sequences; around 15% were seen once. The sample was normal esophageal tissue next to the tumor. The receptors stem from a male donor with esophageal squamous cell carcinoma.

By its share, this clonotype is large. The chain has TRBV7-6 and TRBJ2-7, with 9 bases lining up with TRBD1. CDR3 length: 17 amino acids. From germline, CDR1 is SGHVS and CDR2 FNYEAQ. Trimming took 1 base from V and 3 from J; bases not matched to a gene: 10. The DNA of the CDR3 is TGTGCCAGCAGCTTAGAGACAGGGGGGACGTCTGTCTACGAGCAGTACTTC. This sequence encodes CASSLETGGTSVYEQYF. The full variable domain, rest sourced from reference TRBV7-6 and TRBJ2-7, is GAGVSQSPRYKVTKRGQDVALRCDPISGHVSLYWYRQALGQGPEFLTYFNYEAQQDKSGLPNDRFSAERPEGSISTLTIQRTEQRDSAMYRCASSLETGGTSVYEQYFGPGTRLTVT.

With respect to this clonotype: The conserved phenylalanine or tryptophan is not found at the CDR3 terminus, so this likely reflects a read error. It is unclear where the CDR3 begins or ends on the DNA, so no DNA is shown, and the CDR3 is as TCRdb lists it. V and J are TRBV7-2 and TRBJ1-6. Termini included, the CDR3 measures 13 amino acids. Germline assignment: CDR1 SGHTA and CDR2 FQGNSA. CDR3 protein: CASSLVSGGAPWA.

At least ten counts were recorded for this clonotype. V and J are TRBV12-3 or TRBV12-4 and TRBJ2-7, with unresolved D. The ends were cut back, 4 bases at V and 3 bases at J, with 13 bases in the middle. The CDR3 runs to 14 residues. CDR3 residues: CASSSRHTIYEQYF. The CDR3, as DNA: TGTGCCAGCAGTTCCAGGCATACCATCTACGAGCAGTACTTC.

The chain employs TRBV30 and TRBJ1-2; D might be TRBD1 (6 bases). V dropped 8 bases and J dropped 7 bases, with 17 bases sitting between them. The germline gives CDR1 GTSNPN, CDR2 SVGIG (reference sequence). The CDR3 has 12 residues. The CDR3 protein is CAGGLPGGGYTF. The CDR3 DNA reads as TGTGCCGGGGGCCTCCCGGGCGGTGGCTACACCTTC.

At least ten counts were recorded for this clonotype. The rearrangement links TRBV6-6 to TRBJ2-5, with D maybe TRBD2 (5 bases). The germline V gene encodes CDR1 MNHNY and CDR2 SVGAGI (reference sequence). V lost 0 bases to trimming and J lost 2 bases, with 13 bases between them. The CDR3 extends over 16 amino acids. The CDR3 DNA sequence: TGTGCCAGCAGTTACTCGACGCTAGCTGTTCAAGAGACCCAGTACTTC. It encodes CASSYSTLAVQETQYF.

This clonotype occurred many times. The rearrangement uses TRBV10-3 and TRBJ2-3, with a weak D call TRBD1 (5 bases). The germline V gene has CDR1 ENHRY and CDR2 SYGVKD. Trimming took 4 bases from V and 4 from J, leaving 9 bases between them. This CDR3 region has 13 residues. CDR3 coding DNA: TGTGCCATCAGTGGGCAGGGCGCAGATACGCAGTATTTT. This codes for CAISGQGADTQYF.

This clonotype was observed at least ten times. The chain uses TRBV2 and TRBJ2-1; 8 bases map to TRBD2. This CDR3 is built from 15 residues. The ends lost 6 bases at V and 6 bases at J; junction bases unmatched: 10. Germline-derived CDR1 and CDR2 are SNHLY and FYNNEI. CDR3 residues: CASRKLAEPFNEQFF. The CDR3 DNA follows: TGTGCCAGCAGGAAACTAGCGGAACCCTTCAATGAGCAGTTCTTC.

This clonotype was detected ten times or more. V gene TRBV5-1 combines with J gene TRBJ1-2; D is possibly TRBD1 (6 bases). Germline lookup yields CDR1 SGHRS and CDR2 YFSETQ. The CDR3 has 15 residues. V lost 0 bases, J lost 4 bases, and 13 bases lay in between. The CDR3 is CASSLGQQGGYGYTF. CDR3 bases: TGCGCCAGCAGCTTGGGACAACAGGGAGGCTATGGCTACACCTTC.

The chain uses TRBV18 and TRBJ2-5; TRBD1 matches at 9 bases. The germline V gene encodes CDR1 KGHSH and CDR2 LQKENI. The CDR3 covers 14 residues. J gave up 5 bases and V 8 bases, and 9 bases lay outside the gene matches. The CDR3, as DNA: TGTGCCAGCACAATCGGGACAGGGTTGGAGACCCAGTACTTC. Amino acid sequence: CASTIGTGLETQYF. Full variable domain (rest looked up from reference TRBV18 and TRBJ2-5): NAGVMQNPRHLVRRRGQEARLRCSPMKGHSHVYWYRQLPEEGLKFMVYLQKENIIDESGMPKERFSAEFPKEGPSILRIQQVVRGDSAAYFCASTIGTGLETQYFGPGTRLLVL.

This clonotype is classed as large. The CDR3 sequence: CASSPPGTDSTDTQYF. DNA of the CDR3: TGTGCCAGCAGCCCCCCCGGGACAGACAGCACAGATACGCAGTATTTT. The chain employs TRBV7-9 and TRBJ2-3, with 7 bases lining up with TRBD1. The CDR3 has 16 residues. V shed 5 bases and J 0 bases; nucleotides not matched to a gene: 8. Germline V CDR1 and CDR2: SEHNR, FQNEAQ (reference sequence).